Listed below are T cell receptor beta chains from one sample, sequenced in a study of blood T cell repertoires in COVID-19. This table comes from immunoSEQ multiplex PCR, and its TCRdb copy is limited to in-frame clones, with some not included. This sample has approximately 190,000 clones, with 65% to 90% found just once. The sequenced sample consisted of PBMCs or T cells enriched from blood (not recorded which). The receptors come from a woman between 55 and 75 years old with acute COVID-19. Both conserved end residues are part of each CDR3. The D gene is left open where the match is weak. Some rows have no size entry. The others give once, few or many, or a class for an expanded clone.

-	TRBV3-1/TRBV3-2	TRBJ1-2	-	CASSPPKSGRYGYTF	TGTGCCAGCAGCCCGCCCAAGTCCGGGAGGTATGGCTACACCTTC
-	TRBV4-1	TRBJ2-7	-	CASSQGWAGLNYEQYF	TGCGCCAGCAGCCAAGGCTGGGCGGGACTTAACTACGAGCAGTACTTC
TRBD2	TRBV4-3	TRBJ2-1	-	CASSQSRGGYNEQFF	TGCGCCAGCAGCCAAAGCCGGGGGGGATACAATGAGCAGTTCTTC
TRBD1	TRBV9	TRBJ2-7	-	CASSTQTGQYEQYF	TGTGCCAGCAGCACCCAGACAGGGCAATACGAGCAGTACTTC
TRBD1	TRBV19	TRBJ2-5	-	CASSTRTGGLRLRETQYF	TGTGCCAGTAGTACAAGGACAGGGGGCCTAAGGTTAAGAGAGACCCAGTACTTC
TRBD2	TRBV9	TRBJ2-5	once	CASSSEAGVGETQYF	TGTGCCAGCAGCTCCGAGGCGGGGGTTGGAGAGACCCAGTACTTC
TRBD2	TRBV3-1/TRBV3-2	TRBJ2-2	-	CASTNSGGATGELFF	TGTGCCAGCACAAACAGCGGGGGGGCCACCGGGGAGCTGTTTTTT
-	TRBV30	TRBJ2-1	-	CAWSRSEQFF	TGTGCCTGGTCCCGGTCTGAGCAGTTCTTC
-	TRBV30	TRBJ1-2	-	CAWRLGDGYTF	TGTGCCTGGAGGCTGGGAGACGGCTACACCTTC
TRBD1	TRBV6-2/TRBV6-3	TRBJ1-1	-	CASSLPGTGGTEAFF	TGTGCCAGCAGTCTACCCGGGACAGGGGGCACTGAAGCTTTCTTT
TRBD1	TRBV18	TRBJ1-5	-	CASSPDRGDNQPQHF	TGTGCCAGCTCACCGGACAGGGGGGACAATCAGCCCCAGCATTTT
-	TRBV10-2	TRBJ1-6	once	CASSESSSAPLHF	TGCGCCAGCAGTGAGTCCAGCAGCGCACCCCTCCACTTT
TRBD2	TRBV3-1/TRBV3-2	TRBJ2-7	-	CASSLGSGTSGIF	TGTGCCAGCAGCCTCGGATCCGGGACTAGCGGGATCTTC
TRBD1	TRBV23-1	TRBJ1-6	-	CASSRKPNRDGGDRGGPWNSPLHF	TGCGCCAGCAGTCGTAAACCAAACCGGGACGGTGGGGACAGGGGGGGGCCTTGGAATTCACCCCTCCACTTT
-	TRBV11-2	TRBJ1-2	-	CASSLDRGRGYGYTF	TGTGCCAGCAGCTTAGATCGGGGCAGGGGCTATGGCTACACCTTC
-	TRBV3-1/TRBV3-2	TRBJ1-2	-	CASRLTSNYGYTF	TGTGCCAGCAGACTAACAAGCAACTATGGCTACACCTTC
TRBD2	TRBV19	TRBJ2-5	-	CASSLTPGGTSARRGETQYF	TGTGCCAGTAGTCTGACCCCCGGCGGCACTAGCGCAAGACGGGGAGAGACCCAGTACTTC
TRBD1	TRBV5-1	TRBJ1-4	-	CASSLSPGQGFEKLFF	TGCGCCAGCAGTCTATCCCCGGGACAGGGTTTTGAAAAACTGTTTTTT
-	TRBV6-4	TRBJ2-1	-	CASRAAGSYNEQFF	TGTGCCAGCAGAGCAGCGGGTTCCTACAATGAGCAGTTCTTC
-	TRBV6-4	TRBJ2-1	-	CASSDRGAGYNEQFF	TGTGCCAGCAGTGATCGGGGAGCGGGCTACAATGAGCAGTTCTTC
TRBD2	TRBV28	TRBJ2-3	-	CASLPRAGVVTDTQYF	TGTGCCAGCCTACCCCGGGCGGGAGTGGTCACAGATACGCAGTATTTT
-	TRBV28	TRBJ2-2	-	CASRTSGLLINTGELFF	TGTGCCAGCAGGACGTCAGGACTACTCATAAACACCGGGGAGCTGTTTTTT
-	TRBV7-7	TRBJ1-5	-	CASSRFSNQPQHF	TGTGCCAGCAGCCGATTCAGTAATCAGCCCCAGCATTTT
-	TRBV21-1	TRBJ2-3	-	CASSAIVDTQYF	TGTGCCAGCAGCGCGATTGTGGATACGCAGTATTTT
TRBD2	TRBV24-1	TRBJ2-5	-	CATSRSSGRKETQYF	TGTGCCACCAGTCGGTCTAGCGGGAGAAAAGAGACCCAGTACTTC
-	TRBV20-1	TRBJ1-2	-	CSASLGRGGYGYTF	TGCAGTGCTAGTCTAGGACGGGGTGGGTATGGCTACACCTTC
-	TRBV12-3/TRBV12-4	TRBJ1-2	-	CASSFGRDYGYTF	TGTGCCAGCAGTTTCGGCCGGGACTATGGCTACACCTTC
TRBD2	TRBV9	TRBJ2-2	-	CASSVSFYRGGPVVVAGELFF	TGTGCCAGCAGCGTATCCTTCTACCGGGGAGGGCCGGTAGTTGTCGCCGGGGAGCTGTTTTTT
TRBD1	TRBV5-5	TRBJ1-1	once	CASRHRGGNTEAFF	TGTGCCAGCAGGCACAGGGGTGGTAACACTGAAGCTTTCTTT
-	TRBV12-3/TRBV12-4	TRBJ1-1	-	CASSPPGGEAFF	TGTGCCAGCAGCCCCCCCGGGGGTGAAGCTTTCTTT
-	TRBV7-2	TRBJ1-4	-	CASSLQRGQNEKLFF	TGTGCCAGCAGCTTACAAAGGGGACAAAATGAAAAACTGTTTTTT
-	TRBV24-1	TRBJ1-1	-	CATSDSRRNTEAFF	TGTGCCACCAGTGATTCACGCAGGAACACTGAAGCTTTCTTT
-	TRBV2	TRBJ2-1	-	CASSGGRTYNEQFF	TGTGCCAGCAGTGGTGGGAGGACCTACAATGAGCAGTTCTTC
-	TRBV11-2	TRBJ2-3	-	CASRGPGGRQDTQYF	TGTGCCAGCAGAGGACCAGGGGGGCGACAAGATACGCAGTATTTT
-	TRBV5-1	TRBJ2-1	few	CASSTRSSYNEQFF	TGCGCCAGCAGCACAAGAAGCTCCTACAATGAGCAGTTCTTC
-	TRBV7-2	TRBJ1-2	-	CASSRTRQSVEGYTF	TGTGCCAGCAGTCGGACCCGACAGTCGGTGGAGGGCTACACCTTC
-	TRBV6-2/TRBV6-3	TRBJ1-5	few	CASSTGNQPQHF	TGTGCCAGCAGTACCGGTAATCAGCCCCAGCATTTT
TRBD1	TRBV6-5	TRBJ2-7	-	CASSTGQGPYEQYF	TGTGCCAGCAGTACAGGACAGGGGCCCTACGAGCAGTACTTC
-	TRBV4-1	TRBJ2-7	-	CASSQSFGTRGYEQYF	TGCGCCAGCAGCCAATCCTTCGGGACAAGGGGCTACGAGCAGTACTTC
TRBD1	TRBV4-3	TRBJ1-6	-	CASSQESGTGALGDQPLHF	TGCGCCAGCAGCCAAGAGTCGGGGACAGGGGCCCTAGGAGATCAACCCCTCCACTTT
-	TRBV11-3	TRBJ2-2	-	CASSLQGSANTGELFF	TGTGCCAGCAGCTTACAGGGGAGCGCGAACACCGGGGAGCTGTTTTTT
-	TRBV29-1	TRBJ2-5	-	CSEREKGETQYF	TGCAGCGAACGGGAGAAAGGAGAGACCCAGTACTTC
-	TRBV12-1	TRBJ1-4	-	CASDTGTGREKLFF	TGTGCCAGCGACACCGGGACAGGGCGTGAAAAACTGTTTTTT
-	TRBV9	TRBJ1-3	-	CASSTTQGSGNTIYF	TGTGCCAGCAGCACAACACAGGGCTCTGGAAACACCATATATTTT
TRBD1	TRBV6-5	TRBJ1-2	-	CASRPPTGGAGGYTF	TGTGCCAGCAGACCTCCGACAGGGGGCGCGGGAGGCTACACCTTC
-	TRBV6-5	TRBJ2-2	-	CASRIPITGGELFF	TGTGCCAGCAGAATTCCCATAACGGGCGGGGAGCTGTTTTTT
-	TRBV7-2	TRBJ1-5	-	CASSLGTRVWDQPQHF	TGTGCCAGCAGCTTAGGGACTAGGGTCTGGGATCAGCCCCAGCATTTT
-	TRBV5-8	TRBJ1-1	-	CASSLALTAGLNTEAFF	TGTGCCAGCAGCTTGGCCCTGACGGCAGGGCTGAACACTGAAGCTTTCTTT
-	TRBV6-5	TRBJ1-2	-	CASSYLTDTNYGYTF	TGTGCCAGCAGTTACCTGACAGACACTAACTATGGCTACACCTTC
-	TRBV9	TRBJ1-4	once	CASSVAAGVEKLFF	TGTGCCAGCAGCGTAGCTGCAGGGGTGGAAAAACTGTTTTTT
-	TRBV6-5	TRBJ2-1	-	CAANRSREHNEQFF	TGTGCCGCCAACCGGTCACGGGAGCACAATGAGCAGTTCTTC
-	TRBV5-1	TRBJ2-1	-	CASRQSGSLPSEQFF	TGCGCCAGCAGACAAAGCGGGTCCCTTCCTTCGGAGCAGTTCTTC